A single sample gave rise to the 7 T cell receptor beta chains below, sequenced in a study of CD4+ T cells in melanoma. The repertoire was sequenced with immunoSEQ multiplex PCR; TCRdb's copy has only in-frame clones and lacks some. The sample carries 13,000 or so clones, about 64% recorded once. The sample was cells from a culture (not recorded whether cultured in vitro). These receptors were taken from a human donor with melanoma.

This clone is judged large. The rearrangement links TRBV10-2 to TRBJ1-5, with D uncertain. Looked up from germline, CDR1 is WSHSY and CDR2 is SAAADI. Trimming stripped 4 bases from V and 7 bases from J, with 11 bases between. The CDR3 is 13 amino acids. The CDR3 loop is CASSAGEGQPQHF. DNA of the CDR3: TGCGCCAGCAGTGCGGGTGAGGGACAGCCCCAGCATTTT.

The chain links TRBV10-1 to TRBJ2-3; D perhaps matches TRBD2 (6 bases). The CDR3 loop spans 15 amino acids. The ends were cut back, 2 bases at V and 5 bases at J, with 14 bases in the middle. The V gene's germline CDR1 is WNHNN and CDR2 SYGVQD (reference sequence). CDR3 region: CASSEVPGVGDTQYF. In DNA form, the CDR3 reads TGCGCCAGCAGTGAGGTCCCGGGGGTGGGAGATACGCAGTATTTT.

This clone showed up just a few times. The chain couples TRBV11-2 to TRBJ1-2, with TRBD1 identical over 9 bases. After removal of 5 bases from V and 6 bases from J, the junction contained 7 bases not matched to a gene. Per germline, CDR1 SGHAT and CDR2 FQNNGV. There are 14 residues in the CDR3. Written as DNA, the CDR3 is TGTGCCAGCAGCCCGACGGGACAGGGAAATGGCTACACCTTC. It is translated as CASSPTGQGNGYTF.

This chain connects TRBV7-2 to TRBJ2-7; 8 bases are shared with TRBD1. The trim removed 5 bases at V and 2 bases at J, leaving 2 bases unmatched. CDR1 is SGHTA and CDR2 is FQGNSA in the germline V gene. CDR3 size: 13 residues. This CDR3 reads CASSVGQAYEQYF. The CDR3, as DNA: TGTGCCAGCAGCGTGGGACAGGCCTACGAGCAGTACTTC.

This chain links TRBV19 with TRBJ1-5; a possible D gene is TRBD1 (6 bases). In germline, CDR1 is LNHDA, CDR2 SQIVND (reference sequence). This CDR3 comprises 13 residues. The V gene lost 5 bases and the J gene lost 7 bases, with 12 bases spanning the gap. CDR3 in amino acids: CASSGSGVQPQHF. DNA for the CDR3: TGTGCCAGTAGTGGGTCAGGGGTACAGCCCCAGCATTTT.

This chain links TRBV19 with TRBJ2-6, with 8 positions matching TRBD1. Losses at the gene ends were 5 bases for V and 2 bases for J; bases not matched to a gene: 8. The CDR3 extends over 17 amino acids. CDR1 and CDR2 from the germline V gene are LNHDA and SQIVND (reference sequence). The CDR3 is CASSLGTGAPGANVLTF. CDR3 DNA sequence: TGTGCCAGTAGTCTTGGGACAGGCGCCCCTGGGGCCAACGTCCTGACTTTC.

The chain employs TRBV30 and TRBJ2-5; 9 nucleotides agree with TRBD1. Germline CDR1 GTSNPN, CDR2 SVGIG (reference sequence). The CDR3 runs 17 residues. After removal of 4 bases from V and 3 bases from J, the junction contained 15 bases not matched to a gene. The CDR3 sequence: CAWKPGGTGSGKETQYF. CDR3 DNA: TGTGCCTGGAAACCAGGAGGGACAGGGAGTGGGAAAGAGACCCAGTACTTC.